This passage covers 10 T cell receptor beta chains from one sample sequenced in a study of T cells in Graves' hyperthyroidism and ophthalmopathy (dated by TCRdb to 2018 to 2020). Library generation was performed with multiplex PCR. Sequencing relied on an Illumina HiSeq 2000. TCR beta CDR3 regions were amplified from RNA transcripts. The TCR CDR3 was subjected to a first round of RT-PCR using the HTBI primer set and the Qiagen OneStep RT-PCR kit. TCRdb's own reprocessing of the public reads used fastp at Q25 and MiXCR and kept productive beta chains. Records with the same CDR3 protein are collapsed into one entry carrying the most frequent genes and DNA. The sample includes 300,000 to 400,000 distinct CDR3 sequences, with around 13% observed a single time. Jointly, the top ten make up roughly 8.3% of the sample. The specimen sequenced was blood. The receptor source for this set is a woman between 18 and 29 years old with Graves' hyperthyroidism.

This clonotype was seen a few times. The CDR3 sequence: CSVELLSGGYEQYF. The CDR3 DNA sequence: TGCAGCGTCGAACTCCTTTCAGGGGGCTACGAGCAGTACTTC. The V gene is TRBV29-1, the J gene TRBJ2-7, with 7 bases identical to TRBD1. The CDR3 length is 14 residues. From germline, CDR1 is SQVTM and CDR2 ANQGSEA. V trimming: 6 bases; J trimming: 3 bases; junction bases outside the gene matches: 11.

This clonotype was observed at least ten times. This rearrangement joins TRBV6-5 to TRBJ2-7; 8 nucleotides line up with TRBD1. The V segment lost 2 bases and the J segment 4 bases; nucleotides outside the gene matches: 4. Germline V gene lookup returns CDR1 MNHEY and CDR2 SVGAGI. The CDR3 is made up of 14 amino acids. The CDR3 bases are TGTGCCAGCAGTTACGGAAGGACAGGGTACGAGCAGTACTTC. This codes for CASSYGRTGYEQYF.

This clonotype was seen at least ten times. V usage is TRBV24-1 and J usage is TRBJ1-2; D call uncertain. Germline-derived CDR1 and CDR2 are KGHDR and SFDVKD. The CDR3 is 13 amino acids. V lost 9 bases to trimming and J lost 5 bases, with 15 bases between them. The CDR3 sequence is CATPADHRYGYTF. The CDR3 DNA reads as TGTGCCACCCCCGCAGACCACCGATATGGCTACACCTTC.

The rearrangement uses TRBV20-1 and TRBJ1-1; D gene ambiguous. Germline CDR1 and CDR2: DFQATT and SNEGSKA (reference sequence). Trimming removed 8 bases at V and 0 bases at J, with 13 bases between. The CDR3 covers 13 residues. The CDR3 DNA is TGCAGTTCCACGACTGCCATGAACACTGAAGCTTTCTTT. It is translated as CSSTTAMNTEAFF.

The chain employs TRBV19 and TRBJ1-5; no definite D call. This CDR3 contains 12 residues. The germline V gene has CDR1 LNHDA and CDR2 SQIVND (reference sequence). The V end was cut by 5 bases, the J end by 5 bases, with 7 bases between. The CDR3 DNA reads as TGTGCCAGTAGTCCTCAAGATCAGCCCCAGCATTTT. Residues: CASSPQDQPQHF. Drawing the rest from reference TRBV19 and TRBJ1-5, the complete variable domain is DGGITQSPKYLFRKEGQNVTLSCEQNLNHDAMYWYRQDPGQGLRLIYYSQIVNDFQKGDIAEGYSVSREKKESFPLTVTSAQKNPTAFYLCASSPQDQPQHFGDGTRLSIL.

This clonotype was detected ten times or more. The rearrangement joins TRBV20-1 to TRBJ1-2; D gene unclear. The V gene lost 0 bases and the J gene lost 7 bases, with 9 bases spanning the gap. The CDR3 loop spans 12 amino acids. The germline CDR1 and CDR2 sequences are DFQATT and SNEGSKA (reference sequence). The CDR3 here is CSARDQSGGYTF. The CDR3 DNA reads TGCAGTGCTAGAGATCAGAGCGGTGGCTACACCTTC.

This clonotype showed up many times. This chain joins TRBV7-9 and TRBJ2-1; maybe TRBD1 (7 bases). V lost 5 bases, J lost 4 bases, and 15 bases lay in between. CDR1 is SEHNR and CDR2 is FQNEAQ in the germline V gene (reference sequence). This CDR3 is 15 amino acids long. The CDR3 spells CASSPDRAGYNEQFF. The CDR3 DNA sequence: TGTGCCAGCAGCCCAGACAGGGCGGGGTACAATGAGCAGTTCTTC.

This clonotype was recorded a few times. CDR3 in DNA: TGTGCCACCGCCCCTCCAGGAAACACCATATATTTT. Protein: CATAPPGNTIYF. The rearrangement uses TRBV25-1 and TRBJ1-3; D ambiguous. Trimming took off 10 bases at V and 4 bases at J, with 11 bases between the two ends. Germline assignment: CDR1 MGHDK and CDR2 SYGVNS. This CDR3 spans 12 amino acids.

This clonotype was detected ten times or more. This sequence joins TRBV2 and TRBJ2-2, with 11 positions matching TRBD2. Looked up from germline, CDR1 is SNHLY and CDR2 is FYNNEI. CDR3 length equals 16 residues. V lost 8 bases to trimming and J lost 4 bases; unmatched junction nucleotides: 9. This chain's CDR3 is CASYLLAGVGTGELFF. As DNA, the CDR3 is TGTGCCAGCTACCTACTAGCGGGAGTGGGCACCGGGGAGCTGTTTTTT.

At least ten counts were recorded for this clonotype. The CDR3: CASSLAGAFGGQPQHF. The CDR3 bases are TGTGCCAGCAGTTTAGCGGGAGCCTTCGGGGGTCAGCCCCAGCATTTT. The J gene is TRBJ1-5, the V gene TRBV12-3 or TRBV12-4; maybe TRBD1 (5 bases). The CDR3 sequence is 16 residues long. V lost 0 bases, J lost 6 bases, and 15 bases lay in between.